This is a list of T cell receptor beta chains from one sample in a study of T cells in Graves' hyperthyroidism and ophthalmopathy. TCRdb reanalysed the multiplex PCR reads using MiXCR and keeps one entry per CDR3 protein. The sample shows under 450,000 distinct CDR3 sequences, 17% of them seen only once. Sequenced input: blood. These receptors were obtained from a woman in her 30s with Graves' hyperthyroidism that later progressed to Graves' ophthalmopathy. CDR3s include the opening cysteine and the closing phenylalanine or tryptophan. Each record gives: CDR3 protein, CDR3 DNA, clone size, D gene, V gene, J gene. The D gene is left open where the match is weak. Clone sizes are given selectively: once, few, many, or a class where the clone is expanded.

cdr3_aa: CSASANTKNIQYF; cdr3_nt: TGCAGTGCTAGCGCGAATACTAAAAACATTCAGTACTTC; clone_size: few; d_call: NA; v_call: TRBV20-1; j_call: TRBJ2-4
cdr3_aa: CASTYDRAYNSPLHF; cdr3_nt: TGTGCCAGCACCTACGACAGGGCCTATAATTCACCCCTCCACTTT; clone_size: many; d_call: TRBD1; v_call: TRBV2; j_call: TRBJ1-6
cdr3_aa: CATGNQGNEQFF; cdr3_nt: TGTGCCACAGGGAATCAGGGCAATGAGCAGTTCTTC; clone_size: many; d_call: NA; v_call: TRBV24-1; j_call: TRBJ2-1
cdr3_aa: CASSDDPIQGYTF; cdr3_nt: TGTGCCAGCAGTGATGACCCGATTCAGGGCTACACCTTC; clone_size: few; d_call: NA; v_call: TRBV6-1; j_call: TRBJ1-2
cdr3_aa: CASSQSGFSEQFF; cdr3_nt: TGTGCCAGCAGCCAGTCCGGCTTTTCTGAGCAGTTCTTC; clone_size: many; d_call: NA; v_call: TRBV12-3/TRBV12-4; j_call: TRBJ2-1
cdr3_aa: CSARDQTVNTEAFF; cdr3_nt: TGCAGTGCTAGAGATCAAACGGTGAACACTGAAGCTTTCTTT; clone_size: many; d_call: NA; v_call: TRBV20-1; j_call: TRBJ1-1
cdr3_aa: CASSLERDQPQHF; cdr3_nt: TGTGCCAGCAGCTTAGAAAGGGACCAGCCCCAGCATTTT; clone_size: many; d_call: NA; v_call: TRBV7-8; j_call: TRBJ1-5
cdr3_aa: CASSLLDGTGYYTGELFF; cdr3_nt: TGTGCCAGCAGTTTATTGGATGGGACAGGTTATTACACCGGGGAGCTGTTTTTT; clone_size: NA; d_call: TRBD1; v_call: TRBV27; j_call: TRBJ2-2
cdr3_aa: CSARPPWPSEETQYF; cdr3_nt: TGCAGTGCTAGACCCCCCTGGCCATCCGAGGAGACCCAGTACTTC; clone_size: many; d_call: NA; v_call: TRBV20-1; j_call: TRBJ2-5
cdr3_aa: CASSPRDGGDYTGELFF; cdr3_nt: TGTGCCAGCTCACCTCGAGACGGGGGCGATTACACCGGGGAGCTGTTTTTT; clone_size: NA; d_call: NA; v_call: TRBV18; j_call: TRBJ2-2
cdr3_aa: CASSLGSPIRFRGNQPQHF; cdr3_nt: TGTGCCAGCAGTTTAGGCAGCCCAATTCGTTTTAGGGGCAATCAGCCCCAGCATTTT; clone_size: many; d_call: NA; v_call: TRBV27; j_call: TRBJ1-5
cdr3_aa: CASRAGTGREKLFF; cdr3_nt: TGCGCCAGTCGGGCCGGGACAGGGAGAGAAAAACTGTTTTTT; clone_size: NA; d_call: TRBD1; v_call: TRBV5-1; j_call: TRBJ1-4
cdr3_aa: CASSPPERGLSNEKLFF; cdr3_nt: TGTGCCAGCAGCCCCCCGGAGAGGGGGCTATCTAATGAAAAACTGTTTTTT; clone_size: NA; d_call: TRBD1; v_call: TRBV7-9; j_call: TRBJ1-4
cdr3_aa: CASSRGTGGLYEQYF; cdr3_nt: TGTGCCAGCAGTCGCGGGACAGGGGGACTCTACGAGCAGTACTTC; clone_size: many; d_call: TRBD1; v_call: TRBV28; j_call: TRBJ2-7
cdr3_aa: CSATRRSSYEQYF; cdr3_nt: TGCAGTGCTACGCGTAGGAGCTCCTACGAGCAGTACTTC; clone_size: few; d_call: NA; v_call: TRBV20-1; j_call: TRBJ2-7
cdr3_aa: CASSSGVPSTEAFF; cdr3_nt: TGCGCCAGCAGCTCGGGTGTGCCTAGCACTGAAGCTTTCTTT; clone_size: NA; d_call: NA; v_call: TRBV5-1; j_call: TRBJ1-1
cdr3_aa: CASSEALYQETQYF; cdr3_nt: TGTGCCAGCAGTGAAGCCCTGTACCAAGAGACCCAGTACTTC; clone_size: many; d_call: NA; v_call: TRBV2; j_call: TRBJ2-5
cdr3_aa: CASSLGEGVNTEAFF; cdr3_nt: TGTGCCAGCTCATTGGGGGAGGGTGTGAACACTGAAGCTTTCTTT; clone_size: NA; d_call: NA; v_call: TRBV18; j_call: TRBJ1-1
cdr3_aa: CASRQGIGTDTQYF; cdr3_nt: TGTGCCAGTAGACAGGGGATCGGAACAGATACGCAGTATTTT; clone_size: few; d_call: TRBD1; v_call: TRBV19; j_call: TRBJ2-3
cdr3_aa: CASSSPDRGWETQYF; cdr3_nt: TGTGCCAGCAGTTCCCCAGACAGGGGGTGGGAGACCCAGTACTTC; clone_size: many; d_call: TRBD1; v_call: TRBV28; j_call: TRBJ2-5
cdr3_aa: CASSHPAETQYF; cdr3_nt: TGTGCCAGCAGCCACCCCGCGGAGACCCAGTACTTC; clone_size: NA; d_call: NA; v_call: TRBV4-2; j_call: TRBJ2-5